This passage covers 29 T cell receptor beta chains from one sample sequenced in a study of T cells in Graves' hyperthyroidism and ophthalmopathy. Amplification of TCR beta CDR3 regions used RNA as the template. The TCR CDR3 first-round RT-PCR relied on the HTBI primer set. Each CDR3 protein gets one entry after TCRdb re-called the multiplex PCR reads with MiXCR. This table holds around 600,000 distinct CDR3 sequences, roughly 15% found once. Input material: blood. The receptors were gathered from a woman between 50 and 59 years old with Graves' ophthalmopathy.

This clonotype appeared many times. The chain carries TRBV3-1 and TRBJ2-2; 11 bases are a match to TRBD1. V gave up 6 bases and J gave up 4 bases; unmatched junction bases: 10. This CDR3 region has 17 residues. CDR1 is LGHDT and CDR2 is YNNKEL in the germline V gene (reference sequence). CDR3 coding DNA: TGTGCCAGCAGTCCTGGACAGGGGGCTTCTACCACCGGGGAGCTGTTTTTT. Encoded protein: CASSPGQGASTTGELFF.

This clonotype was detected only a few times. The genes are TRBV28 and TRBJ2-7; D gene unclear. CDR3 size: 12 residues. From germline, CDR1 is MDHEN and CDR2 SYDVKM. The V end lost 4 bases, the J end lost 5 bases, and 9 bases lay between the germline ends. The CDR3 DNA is TGTGCCAGCAGTTCATATTCCAACGAGCAGTACTTC. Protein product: CASSSYSNEQYF.

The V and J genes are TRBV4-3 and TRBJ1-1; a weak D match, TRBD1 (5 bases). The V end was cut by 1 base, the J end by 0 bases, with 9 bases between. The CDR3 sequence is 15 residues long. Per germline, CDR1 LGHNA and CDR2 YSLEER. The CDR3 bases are TGCGCCAGCAGCCAAGCGGGGCAGTTGAACACTGAAGCTTTCTTT. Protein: CASSQAGQLNTEAFF.

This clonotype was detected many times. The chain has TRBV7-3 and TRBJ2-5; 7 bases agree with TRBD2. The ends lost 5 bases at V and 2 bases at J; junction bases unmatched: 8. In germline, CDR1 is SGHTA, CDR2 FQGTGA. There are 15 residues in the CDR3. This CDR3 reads CASSPPGTKQETQYF. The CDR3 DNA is TGTGCCAGCAGCCCTCCCGGGACTAAACAAGAGACCCAGTACTTC.

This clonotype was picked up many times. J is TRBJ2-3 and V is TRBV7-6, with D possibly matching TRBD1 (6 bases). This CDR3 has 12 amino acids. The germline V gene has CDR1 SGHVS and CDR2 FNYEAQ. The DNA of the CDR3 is TGTGCAAGCTCTTCAGGGGTAGATACGCAGTATTTT. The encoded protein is CASSSGVDTQYF. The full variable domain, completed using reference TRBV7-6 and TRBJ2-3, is GAGVSQSPRYKVTKRGQDVALRCDPISGHVSLYWYRQALGQGPEFLTYFNYEAQQDKSGLPNDRFSAERPEGSISTLTIQRTEQRDSAMYRCASSSGVDTQYFGPGTRLTVL.

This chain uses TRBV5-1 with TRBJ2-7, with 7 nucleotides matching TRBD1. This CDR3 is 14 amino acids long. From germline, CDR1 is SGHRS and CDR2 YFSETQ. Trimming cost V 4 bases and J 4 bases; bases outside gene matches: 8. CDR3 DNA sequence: TGCGCCAGCAGCCGTGGGACAGAGAGATACGAGCAGTACTTC. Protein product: CASSRGTERYEQYF.

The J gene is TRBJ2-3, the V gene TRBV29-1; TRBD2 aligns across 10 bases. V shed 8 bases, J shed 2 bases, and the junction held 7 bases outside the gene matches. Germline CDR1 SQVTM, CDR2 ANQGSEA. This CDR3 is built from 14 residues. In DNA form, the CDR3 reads TGCAGCTTACGGACTAGCGGCTTCACAGATACGCAGTATTTT. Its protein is CSLRTSGFTDTQYF.

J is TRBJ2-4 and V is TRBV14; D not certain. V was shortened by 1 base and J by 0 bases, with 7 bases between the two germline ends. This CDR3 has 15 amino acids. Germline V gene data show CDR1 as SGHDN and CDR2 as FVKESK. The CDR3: CASSQAELAKNIQYF. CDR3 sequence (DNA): TGTGCCAGCAGCCAAGCCGAGCTAGCCAAAAACATTCAGTACTTC.

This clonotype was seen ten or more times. This CDR3 reads CASSLFGDLSDEQFF. CDR3 DNA: TGTGCCAGCAGTTTATTCGGGGATCTGTCCGATGAGCAGTTCTTC. The chain has TRBV12-3 or TRBV12-4 and TRBJ2-1; a possible D gene is TRBD2 (5 bases). The CDR3 sequence is 15 residues long. V shed 2 bases and J shed 8 bases, with 16 bases lying between them.

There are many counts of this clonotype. The CDR3 is CASSLGDNNEQFF. For the CDR3, the DNA is TGCGCCAGCAGCTTGGGGGATAACAATGAGCAGTTCTTC. The rearrangement links TRBV5-1 to TRBJ2-1; the D is unclear. Trimming removed 0 bases at V and 5 bases at J, with 6 bases between. The germline CDR1 and CDR2 sequences are SGHRS and YFSETQ. This CDR3 has 13 amino acids.

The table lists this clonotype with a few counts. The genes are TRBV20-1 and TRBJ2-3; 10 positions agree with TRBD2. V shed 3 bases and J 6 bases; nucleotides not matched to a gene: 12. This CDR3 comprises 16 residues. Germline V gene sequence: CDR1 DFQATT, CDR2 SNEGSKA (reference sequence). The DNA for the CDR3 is TGCAGTGCTAGTAAGGCTAGCGGGGGCCTCCCGGATACGCAGTATTTT. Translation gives CSASKASGGLPDTQYF.

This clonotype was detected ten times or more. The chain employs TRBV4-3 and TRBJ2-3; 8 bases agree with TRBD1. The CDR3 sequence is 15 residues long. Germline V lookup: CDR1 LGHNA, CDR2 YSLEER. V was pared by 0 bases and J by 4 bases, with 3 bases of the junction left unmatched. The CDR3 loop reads CASSQDRGRADTQYF. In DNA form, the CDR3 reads TGCGCCAGCAGCCAAGACAGGGGGCGTGCAGATACGCAGTATTTT.

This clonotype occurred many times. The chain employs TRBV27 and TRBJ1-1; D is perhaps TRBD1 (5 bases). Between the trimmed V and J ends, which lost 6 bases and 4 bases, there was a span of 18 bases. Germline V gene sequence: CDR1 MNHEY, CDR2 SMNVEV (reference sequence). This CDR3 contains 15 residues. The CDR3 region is CASRNLQVGTTEAFF. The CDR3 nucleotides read TGTGCCAGCAGGAACTTACAGGTCGGCACCACTGAAGCTTTCTTT.

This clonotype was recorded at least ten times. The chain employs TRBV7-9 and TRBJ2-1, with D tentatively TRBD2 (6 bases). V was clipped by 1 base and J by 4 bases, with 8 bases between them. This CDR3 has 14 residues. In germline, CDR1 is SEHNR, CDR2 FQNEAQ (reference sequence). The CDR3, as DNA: TGTGCCAGCAGCTTAGGGAGGGTGTACAATGAGCAGTTCTTC. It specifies CASSLGRVYNEQFF.

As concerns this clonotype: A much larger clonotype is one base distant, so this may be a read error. The CDR3 sequence is CGARSGLKNEQYF. The CDR3 DNA follows: TGCGGTGCTAGATCCGGGCTGAAGAACGAGCAGTACTTC. This chain links TRBV20-1 with TRBJ2-7; D remains ambiguous. Germline-derived CDR1 and CDR2 are DFQATT and SNEGSKA (reference sequence). The CDR3 sequence is 13 residues long.

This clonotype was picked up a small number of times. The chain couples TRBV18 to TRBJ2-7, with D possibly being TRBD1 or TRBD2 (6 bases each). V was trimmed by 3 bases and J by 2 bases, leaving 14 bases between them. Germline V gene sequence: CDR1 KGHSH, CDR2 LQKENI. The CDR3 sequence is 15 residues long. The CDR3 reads CASSPWRDTTYEQYF. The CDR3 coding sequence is TGTGCCAGCTCACCTTGGCGGGACACAACCTACGAGCAGTACTTC.

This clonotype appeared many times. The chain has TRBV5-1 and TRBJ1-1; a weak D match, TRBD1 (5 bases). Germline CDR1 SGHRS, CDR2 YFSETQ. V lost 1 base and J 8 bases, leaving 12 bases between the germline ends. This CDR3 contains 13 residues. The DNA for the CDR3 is TGCGCCAGCAGCTTGCGTGGGGGAGCCGAAGCTTTCTTT. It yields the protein CASSLRGGAEAFF.

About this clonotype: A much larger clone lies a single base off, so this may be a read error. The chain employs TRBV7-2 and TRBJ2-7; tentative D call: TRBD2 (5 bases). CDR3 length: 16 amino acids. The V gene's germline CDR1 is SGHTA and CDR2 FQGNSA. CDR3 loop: CASGLAPRTLSYEQYF. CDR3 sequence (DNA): TGTGCCAGCGGCTTAGCGCCTAGAACCCTGTCCTACGAGCAGTACTTC.

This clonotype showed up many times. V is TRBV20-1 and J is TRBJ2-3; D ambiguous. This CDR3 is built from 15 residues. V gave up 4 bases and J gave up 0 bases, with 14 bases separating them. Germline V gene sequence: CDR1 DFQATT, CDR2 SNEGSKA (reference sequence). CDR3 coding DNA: TGCAGTGCTACCCCCCTGGTCGTAAGCACAGATACGCAGTATTTT. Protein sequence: CSATPLVVSTDTQYF.

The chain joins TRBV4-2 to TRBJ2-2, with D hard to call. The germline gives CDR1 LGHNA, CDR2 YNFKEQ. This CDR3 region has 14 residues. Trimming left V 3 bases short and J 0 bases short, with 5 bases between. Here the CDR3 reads CASSQMANTGELFF. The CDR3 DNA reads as TGTGCCAGCAGCCAGATGGCGAACACCGGGGAGCTGTTTTTT.

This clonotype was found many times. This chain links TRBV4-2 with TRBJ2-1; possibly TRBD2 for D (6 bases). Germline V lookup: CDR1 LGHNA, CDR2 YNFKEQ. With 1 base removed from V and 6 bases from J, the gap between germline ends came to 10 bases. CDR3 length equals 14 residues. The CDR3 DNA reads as TGTGCCAGCAGCCAAGGACCTAGCGCCAATGAGCAGTTCTTC. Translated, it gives CASSQGPSANEQFF.

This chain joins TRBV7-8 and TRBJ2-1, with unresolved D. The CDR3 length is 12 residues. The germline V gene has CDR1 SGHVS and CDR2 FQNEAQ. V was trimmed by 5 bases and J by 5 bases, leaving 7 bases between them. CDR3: CASSPVDNEQFF. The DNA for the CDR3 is TGTGCCAGCAGCCCTGTCGACAATGAGCAGTTCTTC.

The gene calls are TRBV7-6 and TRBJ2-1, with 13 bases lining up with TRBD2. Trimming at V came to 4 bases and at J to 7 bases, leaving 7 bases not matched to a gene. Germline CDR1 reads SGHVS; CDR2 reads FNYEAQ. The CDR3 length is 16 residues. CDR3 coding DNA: TGTGCCAGCAGCTCCGGACTAGCGGGAGCCCGGAATGAGCAGTTCTTC. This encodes CASSSGLAGARNEQFF.

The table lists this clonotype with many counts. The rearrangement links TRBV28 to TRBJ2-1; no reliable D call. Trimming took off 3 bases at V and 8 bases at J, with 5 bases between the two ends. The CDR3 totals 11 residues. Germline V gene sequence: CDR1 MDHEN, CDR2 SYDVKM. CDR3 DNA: TGTGCCAGCAGTTTGACCGATGAGCAGTTCTTC. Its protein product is CASSLTDEQFF.

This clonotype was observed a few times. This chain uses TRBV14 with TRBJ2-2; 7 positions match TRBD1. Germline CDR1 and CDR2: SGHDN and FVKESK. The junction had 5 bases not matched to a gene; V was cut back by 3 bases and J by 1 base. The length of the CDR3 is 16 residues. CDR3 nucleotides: TGTGCCAGCAGCCATCTGAGGACAGGGAACACCGGGGAGCTGTTTTTT. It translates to CASSHLRTGNTGELFF.

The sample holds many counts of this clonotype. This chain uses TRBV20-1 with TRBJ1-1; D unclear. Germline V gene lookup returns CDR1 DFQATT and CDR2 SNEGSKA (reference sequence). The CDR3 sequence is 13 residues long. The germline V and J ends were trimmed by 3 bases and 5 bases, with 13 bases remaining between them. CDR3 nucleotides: TGCAGTGCTAGCCCCACAACGGTAACTGAAGCTTTCTTT. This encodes CSASPTTVTEAFF.

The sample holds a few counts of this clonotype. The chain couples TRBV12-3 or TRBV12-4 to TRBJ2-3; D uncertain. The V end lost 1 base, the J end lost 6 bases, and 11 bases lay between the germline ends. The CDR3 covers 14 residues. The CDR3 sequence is CASSLGGVRDTQYF. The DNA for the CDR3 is TGTGCCAGCAGTTTAGGTGGGGTGAGGGATACGCAGTATTTT.

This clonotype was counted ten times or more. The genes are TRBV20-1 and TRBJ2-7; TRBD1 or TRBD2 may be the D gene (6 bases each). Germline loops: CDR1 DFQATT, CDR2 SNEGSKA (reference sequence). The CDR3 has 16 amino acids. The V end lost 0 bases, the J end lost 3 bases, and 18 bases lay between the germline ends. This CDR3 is CSARDLGGPYYYEQYF. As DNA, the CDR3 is TGCAGTGCTAGAGATCTTGGGGGGCCCTACTACTACGAGCAGTACTTC.

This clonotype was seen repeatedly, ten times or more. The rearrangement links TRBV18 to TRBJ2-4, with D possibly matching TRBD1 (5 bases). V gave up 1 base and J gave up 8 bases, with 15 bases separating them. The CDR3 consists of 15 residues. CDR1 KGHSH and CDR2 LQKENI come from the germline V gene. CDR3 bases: TGTGCCAGCTCACCACACCTGTGGGGCGACTACATTCAGTACTTC. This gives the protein CASSPHLWGDYIQYF.